These T cell receptor beta chains were read from a single sample in a study of blood T cell repertoires in COVID-19. The protocol was immunoSEQ multiplex PCR, while the TCRdb copy is restricted to in-frame clones and leaves out a portion. Among around 230,000 clones listed, 70% to 90% were seen once. The sample comprised peripheral blood. The receptors come from a man aged 25 to 40 who had recovered from COVID-19. Both conserved end residues are part of each CDR3. The D gene is left open where the match is weak. Some rows have no size entry. The others give once, few or many, or a class for an expanded clone.

J gene | V gene | clone size | D gene | CDR3 DNA | CDR3 protein
TRBJ2-7 | TRBV24-1 | NA | NA | TGTGCCACCAGTGGAAACTTCGACAGGACCTCTAGCTCGGGGAGGGAGTACTTC | CATSGNFDRTSSSGREYF
TRBJ1-2 | TRBV3-1/TRBV3-2 | NA | TRBD1 | TGTGCCAGCAGCCGACAGGGATACGGCTACACCTTC | CASSRQGYGYTF
TRBJ1-2 | TRBV24-1 | NA | NA | TGTGCCACCAGTGACCCGAACAGGGCCGACGGCTACACCTTC | CATSDPNRADGYTF
TRBJ1-5 | TRBV19 | NA | TRBD1 | TGTGCCAGTAGTGACCCTGGACAGGGGCGAAATCAGCCCCAGCATTTT | CASSDPGQGRNQPQHF
TRBJ1-2 | TRBV5-4 | NA | NA | TGTGCCAGCAGCCTCGCGCAGGGGATCAACTATGGCTACACCTTC | CASSLAQGINYGYTF
TRBJ1-1 | TRBV18 | NA | TRBD1 | TGTGCCAGCTCACTCGGACAGGTGAACACTGAAGCTTTCTTT | CASSLGQVNTEAFF
TRBJ2-3 | TRBV2 | NA | NA | TGTGCCAGCAGTGCCACAGACCGCACAGATACGCAGTATTTT | CASSATDRTDTQYF
TRBJ2-3 | TRBV10-1 | once | NA | TGCGCCAGCAGTGAGCCCAGGACAGCTCCCCTGCGGACGCAGTATTTT | CASSEPRTAPLRTQYF
TRBJ2-5 | TRBV14 | NA | TRBD1 | TGTGCCAGCAGCCCCTACGACAGGGCGGAGACCCAGTACTTC | CASSPYDRAETQYF
TRBJ1-1 | TRBV5-6 | NA | NA | TGTGCCAGCAGCTTAAGGGGTTTATTCGGGACTGAAGCTTTCTTT | CASSLRGLFGTEAFF
TRBJ2-2 | TRBV4-2 | NA | NA | TGTGCCAGCAGCCAAACATCGAACACCGGGGAGCTGTTTTTT | CASSQTSNTGELFF
TRBJ1-3 | TRBV19 | NA | NA | TGTGCCAGTAGTAACCCCGATCGAGGGGGTACGGGAAACACCATATATTTT | CASSNPDRGGTGNTIYF
TRBJ2-7 | TRBV12-3/TRBV12-4 | NA | NA | TGTGCCAGCACCTCGGGGTACGAGCAGTACTTC | CASTSGYEQYF
TRBJ1-6 | TRBV20-1 | NA | TRBD1 | TGCAGTGCTAGTAAACCGGGACAGGGGCGGTGGGATTCACCCCTCCACTTT | CSASKPGQGRWDSPLHF
TRBJ1-2 | TRBV6-5 | NA | NA | TGTGCCAGCAGCAACAGAAACTATGGCTACACCTTC | CASSNRNYGYTF
TRBJ1-1 | TRBV29-1 | NA | NA | TGCAGCGTTGAGCAGGGGCACACTGAAGCTTTCTTT | CSVEQGHTEAFF
TRBJ1-2 | TRBV7-8 | once | NA | TGTGCCAGCAGCTTAGATCACCAGGAAGCTAACTATGGCTACACCTTC | CASSLDHQEANYGYTF
TRBJ1-2 | TRBV15 | NA | TRBD1 | TGTGCCACCAGCAGGGACAGGTTTGTGACCTTC | CATSRDRFVTF
TRBJ1-2 | TRBV15 | once | NA | TGTGCCACCAGCCCCCCTGGGGAGGCCGTCTATGGCTACACCTTC | CATSPPGEAVYGYTF
TRBJ2-3 | TRBV7-2 | NA | TRBD1 | TGTGCCAGCAGCTTAGGCGCCAGGGGGCGCGGCACAGATACGCAGTATTTT | CASSLGARGRGTDTQYF
TRBJ2-7 | TRBV7-7 | NA | TRBD1 | TGTGCCAGCAGCTTTGGGACAGGTCCCTCCTACGAGCAGTACTTC | CASSFGTGPSYEQYF
TRBJ2-2 | TRBV11-2 | NA | NA | TGTGCCAGCAGCTTAGGCCCAGGGACCGGGGAGCTGTTTTTT | CASSLGPGTGELFF
TRBJ1-2 | TRBV19 | NA | NA | TGTGCCAGTAGAAAAGGCGGCACCAAGGCTCAGGGCTACACCTTC | CASRKGGTKAQGYTF
TRBJ1-2 | TRBV10-3 | NA | NA | TGTGCCATCCCGCGGAAAAGTGGAGGCTACACCTTC | CAIPRKSGGYTF
TRBJ2-1 | TRBV19 | NA | NA | TGTGCCACCCTAAATCCAGCGGTGGCCAACAATGAGCAGTTCTTC | CATLNPAVANNEQFF
TRBJ2-1 | TRBV25-1 | NA | NA | TGTGCCAGCAGTGAACAAACTAGCTCGTCCCGCCAGTTCTTC | CASSEQTSSSRQFF
TRBJ1-1 | TRBV10-3 | NA | NA | TGTGCCATCAGAGTGGAGTTACAGGGGAACACTGAAGCTTTCTTT | CAIRVELQGNTEAFF
TRBJ1-5 | TRBV30 | NA | NA | TGTGCCTGGAGTGTACCGTTAGGGGGGGGACAGCCCCAGCATTTT | CAWSVPLGGGQPQHF
TRBJ2-1 | TRBV4-2 | NA | TRBD2 | TGTGCCAGCAGCCAAGGCGCCTTAGGAGCGGGGGTCTACAATGAGCAGTTCTTC | CASSQGALGAGVYNEQFF
TRBJ2-1 | TRBV12-3/TRBV12-4 | few | NA | TGTGCCAGCAGACTCCTGCGGGGCAATGAGCAGTTCTTC | CASRLLRGNEQFF
TRBJ1-2 | TRBV28 | NA | NA | TGTGCCAGCATCCTATCCGACAGGTTAAGCTATGGCTACACCTTC | CASILSDRLSYGYTF
TRBJ1-5 | TRBV10-2 | NA | TRBD1 | TGCGCCAGCCGAGGACCGGGACAGGAGGGAGGTCAGCCCCAGCATTTT | CASRGPGQEGGQPQHF
TRBJ2-7 | TRBV30 | NA | NA | TGTGCCTGGAGTGTACTGGGGGGCTACGAGCAGTACTTC | CAWSVLGGYEQYF
TRBJ2-1 | TRBV6-2/TRBV6-3 | NA | TRBD2 | TGTGCCAGCAGTTCATTAGCGGGGGGGCAGGTTGAGCAGTTCTTC | CASSSLAGGQVEQFF
TRBJ2-3 | TRBV9 | NA | TRBD2 | TGTGCCAGCAGCCCTGGGACTAGCGGGACAGATACGCAGTATTTT | CASSPGTSGTDTQYF
TRBJ1-2 | TRBV6-5 | NA | TRBD1 | TGTGCCAGCAGAGATACCAGGGGGATAAGTGGCTACACCTTC | CASRDTRGISGYTF
TRBJ2-7 | TRBV11-2 | NA | TRBD1 | TGTGCCAGCAGCCCGACAGGGAATTCCTACGAGCAGTACTTC | CASSPTGNSYEQYF
TRBJ2-5 | TRBV7-9 | few | NA | TGTGCCAGCAGCTCCCCCGACTCTTTTGAGGGATGGGGCCAAGAGACCCAGTACTTC | CASSSPDSFEGWGQETQYF